These 30 T cell receptor beta chains share one sample of origin, sequenced in a study of blood T cell repertoires in COVID-19. Measured with immunoSEQ multiplex PCR; TCRdb has only the in-frame clones, and not every one. The profile shows 200,000 to 250,000 clones, approximately 88% of them singletons. The source material was PBMCs or T cells enriched from blood (not recorded which). The receptors derive from a woman in her 30s with acute COVID-19.

The V and J genes are TRBV7-6 and TRBJ2-3; 8 bases are a match to TRBD1. Germline assignment: CDR1 SGHVS and CDR2 FNYEAQ. The CDR3 contains 16 residues. Trimming took 1 base from V and 1 from J; bases not matched to a gene: 4. The CDR3 loop reads CASSLGAGGGTDTQYF. DNA for the CDR3: TGTGCCAGCAGCTTAGGGGCAGGGGGCGGCACAGATACGCAGTATTTT.

The chain has TRBV18 and TRBJ1-3; D unresolved. CDR1 is KGHSH and CDR2 is LQKENI in the germline V gene. The CDR3 covers 16 residues. V lost 2 bases, J lost 0 bases, and 11 bases lay in between. This chain's CDR3 is CASSPEGEASGNTIYF. CDR3 sequence (DNA): TGTGCCAGCTCACCAGAGGGAGAAGCCTCTGGAAACACCATATATTTT.

The J gene is TRBJ1-1, the V gene TRBV7-9; TRBD1 matches at 9 bases. V lost 5 bases and J lost 8; bases outside the gene matches: 9. The germline gives CDR1 SEHNR, CDR2 FQNEAQ (reference sequence). The CDR3 sequence is 14 residues long. CDR3 in amino acids: CASSRDRGSTEAFF. For the CDR3, the DNA is TGTGCCAGCAGCCGAGACAGGGGGAGTACGGAAGCTTTCTTT.

The V gene is TRBV2, the J gene TRBJ1-1, with 8 bases fitting TRBD1. Unmatched junction bases numbered 2, after V lost 5 bases and J lost 3 bases. The CDR3 has 13 amino acids. CDR1 and CDR2 (germline): SNHLY, FYNNEI. CDR3 sequence: CASSTDRDTEAFF. DNA of the CDR3: TGTGCCAGCAGTACGGACAGGGACACTGAAGCTTTCTTT.

The chain is built from TRBV4-3 and TRBJ1-2, with D possibly being TRBD1 (5 bases). V was cut by 0 bases and J by 7 bases, with 9 bases left in between. CDR1 LGHNA and CDR2 YSLEER come from the germline V gene. The CDR3 covers 13 residues. The CDR3 region has the DNA TGCGCCAGCAGCCAAGATAGGGGTTTTGGCTACACCTTC. Translation: CASSQDRGFGYTF.

The chain employs TRBV5-1 and TRBJ1-2, with D perhaps matching TRBD1 (6 bases). CDR3 length equals 15 residues. Germline CDR1 is SGHRS and CDR2 is YFSETQ. V was clipped by 0 bases and J by 2 bases, with 11 bases between them. CDR3 nucleotide sequence: TGCGCCAGCAGCTTGGACCCCACAGGGAACTATGGCTACACCTTC. As protein: CASSLDPTGNYGYTF. Full variable domain (remainder filled in from reference TRBV5-1 and TRBJ1-2): KAGVTQTPRYLIKTRGQQVTLSCSPISGHRSVSWYQQTPGQGLQFLFEYFSETQRNKGNFPGRFSGRQFSNSRSEMNVSTLELGDSALYLCASSLDPTGNYGYTFGSGTRLTVV.

The chain is built from TRBV5-5 and TRBJ1-4; weak D call: TRBD1 (6 bases). The CDR3 loop spans 14 amino acids. The V end was cut by 4 bases, the J end by 7 bases, with 14 bases between. CDR1 is SGHKS and CDR2 is YYEKEE in the germline V gene (reference sequence). DNA of the CDR3: TGTGCCAGCAGCAAGGACAGTCGAGGTGAAAAACTGTTTTTT. Its translation: CASSKDSRGEKLFF. The full variable domain, its missing parts supplied by reference TRBV5-5 and TRBJ1-4, is DAGVTQSPTHLIKTRGQQVTLRCSPISGHKSVSWYQQVLGQGPQFIFQYYEKEERGRGNFPDRFSARQFPNYSSELNVNALLLGDSALYLCASSKDSRGEKLFFGSGTQLSVL.

This rearrangement joins TRBV3-1 (or the pseudogene TRBV3-2) to TRBJ2-3; 10 nucleotides line up with TRBD1. Looked up from germline, CDR1 is LGHDT and CDR2 is YNNKEL (reference sequence). The CDR3 sequence is 16 residues long. V gave up 2 bases and J gave up 4 bases; unmatched junction bases: 6. The CDR3 DNA follows: TGTGCCAGCAGCCAATGGGCCGGGACAGGGGCAGATACGCAGTATTTT. Protein sequence: CASSQWAGTGADTQYF.

This sequence joins TRBV5-6 and TRBJ1-2, with D hard to call. This CDR3 comprises 12 residues. V gave up 2 bases and J gave up 3 bases, with 5 bases separating them. From germline, CDR1 is SGHDT and CDR2 YYEEEE. The CDR3 protein is CASSFIDYGYTF. CDR3 DNA sequence: TGTGCCAGCAGCTTTATAGACTATGGCTACACCTTC.

The rearrangement joins TRBV18 to TRBJ1-4, with D maybe TRBD1 (5 bases). The CDR3 is made up of 14 amino acids. The V end was cut by 6 bases, the J end by 4 bases, with 12 bases between. CDR1 is KGHSH, CDR2 LQKENI, per germline. This CDR3 reads CASSPDSHNEKLFF. DNA of the CDR3: TGTGCCAGCTCTCCCGACAGTCATAATGAAAAACTGTTTTTT.

V gene TRBV28 combines with J gene TRBJ2-5; maybe TRBD2 (6 bases). Trimming left V 7 bases short and J 0 bases short, with 21 bases between. The CDR3 is 17 residues long. Germline V gene data show CDR1 as MDHEN and CDR2 as SYDVKM. CDR3 sequence (DNA): TGTGCCAGCACCCGACGCGCGTGGCGGGGCCACCAAGAGACCCAGTACTTC. It specifies CASTRRAWRGHQETQYF. Drawing the rest from reference TRBV28 and TRBJ2-5, the complete variable domain is DVKVTQSSRYLVKRTGEKVFLECVQDMDHENMFWYRQDPGLGLRLIYFSYDVKMKEKGDIPEGYSVSREKKERFSLILESASTNQTSMYLCASTRRAWRGHQETQYFGPGTRLLVL.

V gene TRBV14 combines with J gene TRBJ2-7; 8 positions agree with TRBD2. The CDR3 covers 19 residues. V was pared by 3 bases and J by 1 base, with 17 bases of the junction left unmatched. In germline, CDR1 is SGHDN, CDR2 FVKESK. The CDR3 protein is CASSQDASWDRGGSYEQYF. As DNA, the CDR3 is TGTGCCAGCAGCCAGGACGCCTCTTGGGACCGGGGGGGTTCCTACGAGCAGTACTTC.

This chain connects TRBV10-3 to TRBJ2-7; the match to TRBD1 covers 8 bases. The CDR3 runs 14 residues. Trimming at V came to 0 bases and at J to 5 bases, leaving 3 bases not matched to a gene. The germline CDR1 and CDR2 sequences are ENHRY and SYGVKD. This CDR3 is CAISESTGEDEQYF. The CDR3 region has the DNA TGTGCCATCAGTGAGTCGACAGGGGAAGACGAGCAGTACTTC.

The chain combines TRBV7-2 with TRBJ2-7, with 8 bases identical to TRBD1. The CDR3 contains 15 residues. Unmatched junction bases numbered 11, after V lost 7 bases and J lost 3 bases. Per the germline V gene, CDR1 is SGHTA and CDR2 is FQGNSA. This CDR3 reads CASTITGQAIYEQYF. CDR3 in DNA: TGTGCCAGCACCATAACGGGACAGGCTATCTACGAGCAGTACTTC.

The chain recombines TRBV27 with TRBJ1-6; tentative D call: TRBD1 (5 bases). The CDR3 is made up of 14 amino acids. Germline CDR1 and CDR2: MNHEY and SMNVEV (reference sequence). Trimming took off 4 bases at V and 8 bases at J, with 12 bases between the two ends. The CDR3 DNA sequence: TGTGCCAGCAGTTCGAACGGAGGGGATTCACCCCTCCACTTT. It yields the protein CASSSNGGDSPLHF.

The chain carries TRBV2 and TRBJ2-3, with 7 bases that match TRBD2. CDR1 and CDR2 from the germline V gene are SNHLY and FYNNEI. The V and J ends lost 6 bases and 3 bases, in that order; junction bases with no gene match: 12. The CDR3 sequence is 16 residues long. The CDR3 reads CASRKSGAFWTDTQYF. The CDR3, as DNA: TGTGCCAGCAGAAAAAGCGGGGCTTTTTGGACAGATACGCAGTATTTT. Looking up the rest from reference TRBV2 and TRBJ2-3 gives the full variable domain: EPEVTQTPSHQVTQMGQEVILRCVPISNHLYFYWYRQILGQKVEFLVSFYNNEISEKSEIFDDQFSVERPDGSNFTLKIRSTKLEDSAMYFCASRKSGAFWTDTQYFGPGTRLTVL.

The chain employs TRBV7-2 and TRBJ1-5, with a possible D match to TRBD1 (5 bases). From germline, CDR1 is SGHTA and CDR2 FQGNSA. This CDR3 has 14 amino acids. The ends were cut back, 4 bases at V and 1 base at J, with 8 bases in the middle. The CDR3 nucleotides read TGTGCCAGCAGCTGGGGGGTGAGCAATCAGCCCCAGCATTTT. Translating gives CASSWGVSNQPQHF.

The chain uses TRBV10-3 and TRBJ1-2; a possible D gene is TRBD1 (6 bases). The CDR3 covers 11 residues. Germline values: CDR1 ENHRY, CDR2 SYGVKD. The V end was cut by 7 bases, the J end by 8 bases, with 11 bases between. The CDR3 sequence is CAIIGQNGYTF. The CDR3 coding sequence is TGTGCCATCATTGGACAGAACGGCTACACCTTC.

The chain combines TRBV12-3 or TRBV12-4 with TRBJ1-3; TRBD1 matches 9 bases. The CDR3 consists of 13 residues. Losses at the gene ends were 10 bases for V and 6 bases for J; bases not matched to a gene: 7. The CDR3 here is CATNNRGLNTIYF. CDR3 nucleotide sequence: TGTGCCACCAACAACAGGGGGCTAAACACCATATATTTT.

This clone appeared a few times. CDR3 sequence reads: CASSLVKGLAGRETQYF. CDR3 coding DNA: TGTGCCAGCAGCTTAGTCAAAGGGTTGGCAGGGCGAGAGACCCAGTACTTC. The V call is TRBV7-8, the J call TRBJ2-5, with D possibly TRBD1 on 5 matching bases. Trimming stripped 1 base from V and 4 bases from J, with 19 bases between. This CDR3 has 17 amino acids. Germline loops: CDR1 SGHVS, CDR2 FQNEAQ. The full variable domain, its missing parts supplied by reference TRBV7-8 and TRBJ2-5, is GAGVSQSPRYKVAKRGQDVALRCDPISGHVSLFWYQQALGQGPEFLTYFQNEAQLDKSGLPSDRFFAERPEGSVSTLKIQRTQQEDSAVYLCASSLVKGLAGRETQYFGPGTRLLVL.

This chain connects TRBV5-6 to TRBJ2-7; possible D gene TRBD1, 5 bases. Trimming removed 2 bases from V and 5 bases from J, with 11 bases in between. The germline V gene encodes CDR1 SGHDT and CDR2 YYEEEE. The CDR3 extends over 13 amino acids. The CDR3 region is CASSLLGADEQYF. The CDR3 coding sequence is TGTGCCAGCAGCTTATTAGGGGCGGACGAGCAGTACTTC.

J is TRBJ1-1 and V is TRBV5-1; tentatively, D is TRBD1 (5 bases). This CDR3 contains 15 residues. CDR1 and CDR2 from the germline V gene are SGHRS and YFSETQ. V lost 0 bases, J lost 5 bases, and 14 bases lay in between. The CDR3 region has the DNA TGCGCCAGCAGCTTGGCTACAGGAGGGGCTACTGAAGCTTTCTTT. As protein: CASSLATGGATEAFF.

The V and J genes are TRBV13 and TRBJ2-7; 16 nucleotides agree with TRBD2. CDR1 is PRHDT, CDR2 FYEKMQ, per germline (reference sequence). The CDR3 length is 18 residues. V lost 1 base to trimming and J lost 3 bases; unmatched junction nucleotides: 6. In DNA, the CDR3 is TGTGCCAGCAGCTTAGCGGGGACTAGCGGGGGGGCCGACTACGAGCAGTACTTC. This codes for CASSLAGTSGGADYEQYF. Together with reference TRBV13 and TRBJ2-7, the CDR3 gives the full variable domain: AAGVIQSPRHLIKEKRETATLKCYPIPRHDTVYWYQQGPGQDPQFLISFYEKMQSDKGSIPDRFSAQQFSDYHSELNMSSLELGDSALYFCASSLAGTSGGADYEQYFGPGTRLTVT.

J is TRBJ2-7 and V is TRBV7-6, with 11 bases identical to TRBD1. J lost 8 bases, V lost 1 base, and 7 bases had no gene match. Germline CDR1 SGHVS, CDR2 FNYEAQ. The CDR3 length is 15 residues. The CDR3 DNA reads as TGTGCCAGCAGCTTAGGGTCGGGACAGGGGGGAAAGCAGTACTTC. It specifies CASSLGSGQGGKQYF.

V gene TRBV3-1 (or the pseudogene TRBV3-2) combines with J gene TRBJ2-7, with D hard to call. V gave up 3 bases and J gave up 3 bases, with 6 bases separating them. This CDR3 comprises 12 residues. CDR1 is LGHDT and CDR2 is YNNKEL in the germline V gene (reference sequence). CDR3 DNA sequence: TGTGCCAGCAGCCAGCTAGACTACGAGCAGTACTTC. This sequence encodes CASSQLDYEQYF.

The count of this clone is one. This chain links TRBV19 with TRBJ2-7, with 13 bases aligning to TRBD2. The V and J ends lost 7 bases and 7 bases, in that order; junction bases with no gene match: 10. Germline assignment: CDR1 LNHDA and CDR2 SQIVND (reference sequence). This CDR3 spans 15 amino acids. This chain's CDR3 is CASTPGLAGAGEQYF. CDR3 DNA: TGTGCCAGTACTCCCGGACTAGCGGGGGCGGGAGAGCAGTACTTC. The entire variable domain, with the rest obtained from reference TRBV19 and TRBJ2-7, is as follows: DGGITQSPKYLFRKEGQNVTLSCEQNLNHDAMYWYRQDPGQGLRLIYYSQIVNDFQKGDIAEGYSVSREKKESFPLTVTSAQKNPTAFYLCASTPGLAGAGEQYFGPGTRLTVT.

The CDR3 DNA reads TGTGCCAGCAGCCTCGGACAGGGGGGCAACTATAATTCACCCCTCCACTTT. Amino acids: CASSLGQGGNYNSPLHF. V is TRBV7-2 and J is TRBJ1-6; 10 positions match TRBD1. The CDR3 runs 17 residues. The trim removed 5 bases at V and 3 bases at J, leaving 7 bases unmatched. Germline V gene lookup returns CDR1 SGHTA and CDR2 FQGNSA.

The J gene is TRBJ1-1, the V gene TRBV4-1, with D unresolved. Germline CDR1 and CDR2: MGHRA and YSYEKL. Trimming pared 3 bases from V and 5 bases from J, leaving 16 bases between. CDR3 length: 15 amino acids. CDR3 DNA sequence: TGCGCCAGCAGCCAGGAGGAAAACGGGGATACTGAAGCTTTCTTT. Translated: CASSQEENGDTEAFF.

The chain recombines TRBV12-5 with TRBJ1-3; D may be TRBD1 (6 bases). V lost 8 bases to trimming and J lost 0 bases, with 14 bases between them. The CDR3 runs to 15 residues. CDR1 and CDR2 from the germline V gene are LGHNT and FRNRAP. The CDR3 DNA is TGTGCTAGTAGCCCGGACAGCTACTCTGGAAACACCATATATTTT. As protein: CASSPDSYSGNTIYF.

This sequence joins TRBV7-2 and TRBJ1-2; 9 bases map to TRBD1. The CDR3 extends over 17 amino acids. Trimming removed 4 bases from V and 4 bases from J; junction bases left unmatched: 13. Per germline, CDR1 SGHTA and CDR2 FQGNSA. DNA of the CDR3: TGTGCCAGCAGCTCGGGGGGGACAGGGTCCCTAGTCTATGGCTACACCTTC. Its translation: CASSSGGTGSLVYGYTF.